The following is a TCR beta chain sequence with its context. Antigen unknown. This record comes from a study of T cell responses to AZD1222 COVID-19 vaccine. Study in general: Second-dose groups at about 4 or about 12 weeks were pooled. Study observations and caveats: Just five or six AZD1222 recipients were seropositive at baseline. Most donors were white British and more were female, and clonal diversity was possibly underestimated. Without day 14 samples, only post-peak T cell repertoires were studied.

This CDR3 has 14 amino acids. V lost 7 bases to trimming and J lost 6 bases; unmatched junction nucleotides: 8. CDR1 is LGHDT, CDR2 YNNKEL, per germline (reference sequence). Assay used: immunoSEQ multiplex PCR; TCRdb lists only in-frame clones, some missing. The data show 90,000 to 120,000 clones, 91% seen once. The V gene is TRBV3-1 (or the pseudogene TRBV3-2), the J gene TRBJ1-5; TRBD1 matches at 8 bases. The TCR sequence derives from an adult in good health. The specimen comprised peripheral blood, sampled on day 0 of AZD1222 vaccination. The CDR3 DNA is TGTGCCAGCACCCACGGGACAGGTGGTCAGCCCCAGCATTTT. Residues: CASTHGTGGQPQHF.